What follows are 9 T cell receptor beta chains derived from one specimen sequenced in a study of cytomegalovirus exposure and HLA in healthy donors. Primers: 60 Vbeta forward and 13 Jbeta reverse. The repertoire was sequenced with immunoSEQ multiplex PCR; TCRdb's copy has only in-frame clones and lacks some. This sample has 100,000 or so clones, with approximately 82% found just once. The sample was PBMCs. The receptors here all came from a man aged 35-49 years in good health and CMV-seropositive.

This chain uses TRBV5-5 with TRBJ1-5; D perhaps matches TRBD1 (6 bases). V was trimmed by 1 base and J by 7 bases, leaving 12 bases between them. The CDR3 has 14 amino acids. CDR1 and CDR2 from the germline V gene are SGHKS and YYEKEE (reference sequence). The CDR3 DNA reads as TGTGCCAGCAGCTTGTCCAGGGGCGACCAGCCCCAGCATTTT. It encodes CASSLSRGDQPQHF.

This chain joins TRBV5-1 and TRBJ2-1; unclear D gene. CDR3 size: 13 residues. The V end lost 0 bases, the J end lost 8 bases, and 9 bases lay between the germline ends. CDR1 and CDR2 (germline): SGHRS, YFSETQ. The CDR3, as DNA: TGCGCCAGCAGCTTGGAAGCAGGCGATGAGCAGTTCTTC. It encodes CASSLEAGDEQFF. Using reference TRBV5-1 and TRBJ2-1 for the parts outside the CDR3, the full variable domain is KAGVTQTPRYLIKTRGQQVTLSCSPISGHRSVSWYQQTPGQGLQFLFEYFSETQRNKGNFPGRFSGRQFSNSRSEMNVSTLELGDSALYLCASSLEAGDEQFFGPGTRLTVL.

This chain uses TRBV9 with TRBJ2-7; TRBD2 agrees at 9 bases. The J segment lost 3 bases and the V segment lost 1 base, leaving 5 bases of the junction unmatched. This CDR3 has 15 residues. The germline V gene encodes CDR1 SGDLS and CDR2 YYNGEE. The CDR3 DNA reads as TGTGCCAGCAGCGTATCGGCAGCGGGAGGCTACGAGCAGTACTTC. Translating gives CASSVSAAGGYEQYF.

CDR3 DNA: TGTGCCAGCAGCTTGACACCTAGCACAGATACGCAGTATTTT. It is translated as CASSLTPSTDTQYF. This chain uses TRBV7-2 with TRBJ2-3; D is unresolved. The ends were cut back, 3 bases at V and 0 bases at J, with 7 bases in the middle. The germline V gene encodes CDR1 SGHTA and CDR2 FQGNSA. CDR3 size: 14 residues.

The gene calls are TRBV6-5 and TRBJ2-1; D gene unclear. V lost 0 bases to trimming and J lost 6 bases, with 15 bases between them. CDR1 and CDR2 (germline): MNHEY, SVGAGI. The CDR3 totals 16 residues. In nucleotides, the CDR3 is TGTGCCAGCAGTTACTCGAGTAGCAGCATCGGCAATGAGCAGTTCTTC. Residues: CASSYSSSSIGNEQFF.

The CDR3 DNA reads as TGTGCCAGCAGTGATAGCGGGGCGAACTACAATGAGCAGTTCTTC. This translates into CASSDSGANYNEQFF. The V and J genes are TRBV9 and TRBJ2-1; TRBD2 matches at 8 bases. V shed 5 bases, J shed 3 bases, and the junction held 7 bases outside the gene matches. The CDR3 extends over 15 amino acids. Germline assignment: CDR1 SGDLS and CDR2 YYNGEE.

V and J are TRBV10-3 and TRBJ1-1, with TRBD1 matching over 11 bases. Germline CDR1 ENHRY, CDR2 SYGVKD. V lost 6 bases to trimming and J lost 1 base; unmatched junction nucleotides: 4. The length of the CDR3 is 15 residues. The CDR3 spells CAISEGQGENTEAFF. CDR3 in DNA: TGTGCCATCAGCGAGGGACAGGGGGAGAACACTGAAGCTTTCTTT.

CDR3 nucleotide sequence: TGTGCCAGCCCCAGGGGGGCTAATATGAACACTGAAGCTTTCTTT. Translated: CASPRGANMNTEAFF. The chain couples TRBV5-8 to TRBJ1-1, with 7 bases that match TRBD1. V was pared by 7 bases and J by 0 bases, with 9 bases of the junction left unmatched. CDR1 and CDR2 from the germline V gene are SGHTS and YDEGEE. This CDR3 comprises 15 residues.

The chain joins TRBV7-6 to TRBJ2-5, with TRBD1 identical over 10 bases. V shed 5 bases and J 5 bases; nucleotides not matched to a gene: 8. Germline V gene data show CDR1 as SGHVS and CDR2 as FNYEAQ. The CDR3 covers 15 residues. CDR3 DNA sequence: TGTGCCAGCAGCCCCATGACAGGGGGCCTGGAGACCCAGTACTTC. It yields the protein CASSPMTGGLETQYF. The variable domain in full, completed from reference TRBV7-6 and TRBJ2-5, reads GAGVSQSPRYKVTKRGQDVALRCDPISGHVSLYWYRQALGQGPEFLTYFNYEAQQDKSGLPNDRFSAERPEGSISTLTIQRTEQRDSAMYRCASSPMTGGLETQYFGPGTRLLVL.